The 18 T cell receptor beta chains in this list originate from one sample, sequenced in a study of identical twins. TCRdb used MiXCR to reprocess the 5' RACE reads, holding one entry per CDR3 protein. The sample yields 550,000 to 800,000 distinct CDR3 sequences, around 7.4% seen once. This same sample was also part of a study on yellow fever vaccine responses in identical twins.

Material for sequencing was PBMCs. All receptors come from a woman between 18 and 30 years old in good health.

This clonotype was picked up a small number of times. This chain uses TRBV10-3 with TRBJ2-2, with D perhaps matching TRBD1 or TRBD2 (5 bases each). The V and J ends lost 0 bases and 2 bases respectively, with 13 bases between them. The CDR3 totals 17 residues. Germline V CDR1 and CDR2: ENHRY, SYGVKD. The CDR3 bases are TGTGCCATCAGTGAGTCGTCTCCTGGGGGAAACACCGGGGAGCTGTTTTTT. Translating it yields CAISESSPGGNTGELFF.

In its sample, this clonotype was seen many times. The rearrangement uses TRBV4-2 and TRBJ2-5; D unresolved. The germline V gene has CDR1 LGHNA and CDR2 YNFKEQ. Trimming left V 0 bases short and J 4 bases short, with 6 bases between. CDR3 length equals 13 residues. CDR3 region: CASSQDVLETQYF. The CDR3 coding sequence is TGTGCCAGCAGCCAAGATGTTCTAGAGACCCAGTACTTC.

This clonotype appeared a few times. The chain is built from TRBV10-3 and TRBJ2-6, with D tentatively TRBD2 (5 bases). Looked up from germline, CDR1 is ENHRY and CDR2 is SYGVKD. The CDR3 covers 15 residues. V was clipped by 3 bases and J by 0 bases, with 6 bases between them. The CDR3 DNA is TGTGCCATCAGTGAACGGGACTCTGGGGCCAACGTCCTGACTTTC. This sequence encodes CAISERDSGANVLTF.

This clonotype was counted ten times or more. The V gene is TRBV12-3 or TRBV12-4, the J gene TRBJ1-1, with D perhaps TRBD1 (6 bases). This CDR3 region has 14 residues. V was pared by 3 bases and J by 4 bases, with 12 bases between. The CDR3 nucleotides read TGTGCCAGCAGTTTGTTTCGGGGGGCCACTGAAGCTTTCTTT. This translates into CASSLFRGATEAFF.

This clonotype has a count of ten or more. As DNA, the CDR3 is TGTGCCAGCAGCTCTAGCGGGAGTAGGGTTGAGCAGTTCTTC. Translation gives CASSSSGSRVEQFF. The rearrangement joins TRBV9 to TRBJ2-1; TRBD2 matches at 10 bases. Germline V lookup: CDR1 SGDLS, CDR2 YYNGEE. Trimming at V came to 4 bases and at J to 9 bases, leaving 7 bases not matched to a gene. The CDR3 runs 14 residues. The variable domain in full, completed from reference TRBV9 and TRBJ2-1, reads DSGVTQTPKHLITATGQRVTLRCSPRSGDLSVYWYQQSLDQGLQFLIQYYNGEERAKGNILERFSAQQFPDLHSELNLSSLELGDSALYFCASSSSGSRVEQFFGPGTRLTVL.

On this clonotype itself: A much larger clone differs by one base, so this may be a read error. V gene TRBV10-3 combines with J gene TRBJ1-1; a weak D match, TRBD1 (5 bases). V was cut by 0 bases and J by 7 bases, with 9 bases left in between. This CDR3 spans 13 amino acids. From germline, CDR1 is ENHRY and CDR2 SYGVKD. The CDR3 nucleotides read TGTGCCATCAGTGAGTCCGGGGACTGTGAAGCTTTCTTT. Protein sequence: CAISESGDCEAFF.

This clonotype was seen repeatedly, ten times or more. The rearrangement joins TRBV6-5 to TRBJ2-5, with a tentative D call TRBD1 (5 bases). The CDR3 length is 13 residues. The germline V and J ends were trimmed by 3 bases and 5 bases, with 10 bases remaining between them. Germline V lookup: CDR1 MNHEY, CDR2 SVGAGI. The CDR3 nucleotides are TGTGCCAGCAGTTATATCTCAGGGGAGACCCAGTACTTC. The encoded protein is CASSYISGETQYF.

This clonotype was found a few times. CDR3 in amino acids: CASSTTNSYEQYF. CDR3 DNA: TGTGCCAGTAGTACAACTAATTCCTACGAGCAGTACTTC. This rearrangement joins TRBV19 to TRBJ2-7; D gene ambiguous. Germline CDR1 is LNHDA and CDR2 is SQIVND (reference sequence). Trimming cost V 4 bases and J 1 base, with 8 bases left between them. The CDR3 loop spans 13 amino acids.

This clonotype occurred many times. This chain connects TRBV11-2 to TRBJ2-1, with 11 bases lining up with TRBD1. This CDR3 is built from 18 residues. Germline V CDR1 and CDR2: SGHAT, FQNNGV. V lost 5 bases to trimming and J lost 3 bases; unmatched junction nucleotides: 12. The chain's CDR3 is CASSTTPGQGASYNEQFF. In DNA, the CDR3 is TGTGCCAGCAGCACAACACCCGGACAGGGGGCGAGCTACAATGAGCAGTTCTTC.

This clonotype was seen many times. The chain has TRBV5-1 and TRBJ2-7; D not certain. CDR1 and CDR2 (germline): SGHRS, YFSETQ. V lost 1 base and J lost 4, with 3 bases in between. The CDR3 is 11 amino acids. The CDR3 DNA follows: TGCGCCAGCAGCTTGACGTACGAGCAGTACGTC. Encoded protein: CASSLTYEQYV.

The V gene is TRBV6-8, the J gene TRBJ1-2, with D perhaps TRBD1 (5 bases). The V and J ends lost 0 bases and 1 base respectively, with 21 bases between them. Germline assignment: CDR1 MNHGY and CDR2 SAAAGT. This CDR3 comprises 19 residues. CDR3 DNA: TGTGCCAGCAGTTACTCCCCTTGGGGCGGAAGAGCCAATAACTATGGCTACACCTTC. Amino acids: CASSYSPWGGRANNYGYTF.

This clonotype was recorded at least ten times. This sequence joins TRBV29-1 and TRBJ2-1; 7 bases align to TRBD2. The CDR3 loop spans 16 amino acids. Germline CDR1 is SQVTM and CDR2 is ANQGSEA. V shed 4 bases and J 4 bases; nucleotides not matched to a gene: 13. Written as DNA, the CDR3 is TGCAGCGTTGCGCCCGCAGACGCGGGAGATTACAATGAGCAGTTCTTC. Its protein is CSVAPADAGDYNEQFF.

This clonotype was counted between two and nine times. V is TRBV13 and J is TRBJ2-3; D not resolved. This CDR3 region has 15 residues. Trimming took off 2 bases at V and 8 bases at J, with 17 bases between the two ends. CDR1 and CDR2 (germline): PRHDT, FYEKMQ (reference sequence). The CDR3 DNA reads TGTGCCAGCAGCTTACGAGACACCGATTGGGGTACGCAGTATTTT. Protein sequence: CASSLRDTDWGTQYF.

This clonotype was counted at least ten times. Written as DNA, the CDR3 is TGCGCCAGCAGCTTGTCAGGGGCCAATCAGCCCCAGCATTTT. Translating gives CASSLSGANQPQHF. V usage is TRBV5-1 and J usage is TRBJ1-5; D might be TRBD1 (6 bases). The CDR3 has 14 amino acids. V lost 1 base, J lost 3 bases, and 8 bases lay in between. Germline CDR1 SGHRS, CDR2 YFSETQ. Complete variable domain (other parts from reference TRBV5-1 and TRBJ1-5): KAGVTQTPRYLIKTRGQQVTLSCSPISGHRSVSWYQQTPGQGLQFLFEYFSETQRNKGNFPGRFSGRQFSNSRSEMNVSTLELGDSALYLCASSLSGANQPQHFGDGTRLSIL.

V is TRBV5-1 and J is TRBJ2-7, with 9 bases aligning to TRBD1. In germline, CDR1 is SGHRS, CDR2 YFSETQ. V gave up 4 bases and J gave up 2 bases; unmatched junction bases: 4. This CDR3 has 14 residues. CDR3 sequence: CASSPGDRAYEQYV. The CDR3 region has the DNA TGCGCCAGCAGCCCAGGGGACAGGGCCTACGAGCAGTACGTC.

The CDR3 nucleotides read TGTGCCAGCAGCCCCATCGTTGTTTCCACCGGGGAGCTGTTTTTT. Its translation: CASSPIVVSTGELFF. This chain links TRBV7-9 with TRBJ2-2; D is uncertain. Germline CDR1 and CDR2: SEHNR and FQNEAQ (reference sequence). The CDR3 covers 15 residues. Trimming stripped 5 bases from V and 4 bases from J, with 14 bases between.

There are many counts of this clonotype. The chain couples TRBV28 to TRBJ2-1; TRBD1 is a possible D gene (5 bases). The germline V and J ends were trimmed by 3 bases and 13 bases, with 16 bases remaining between them. This CDR3 comprises 13 residues. Germline V gene sequence: CDR1 MDHEN, CDR2 SYDVKM. CDR3 in DNA: TGTGCCAGCAGTTTTCCCACCAGGGTGGACCAGTTCTTC. It encodes CASSFPTRVDQFF.

The chain combines TRBV6-2 or TRBV6-3 with TRBJ1-1; weak D call: TRBD1 (5 bases). The CDR3 totals 15 residues. V lost 6 bases, J lost 0 bases, and 14 bases lay in between. CDR1 MNHEY and CDR2 SVGEGT come from the germline V gene. CDR3 bases: TGTGCCAGCAGGGACATACAGGCAATGAACACTGAAGCTTTCTTT. It codes for CASRDIQAMNTEAFF.